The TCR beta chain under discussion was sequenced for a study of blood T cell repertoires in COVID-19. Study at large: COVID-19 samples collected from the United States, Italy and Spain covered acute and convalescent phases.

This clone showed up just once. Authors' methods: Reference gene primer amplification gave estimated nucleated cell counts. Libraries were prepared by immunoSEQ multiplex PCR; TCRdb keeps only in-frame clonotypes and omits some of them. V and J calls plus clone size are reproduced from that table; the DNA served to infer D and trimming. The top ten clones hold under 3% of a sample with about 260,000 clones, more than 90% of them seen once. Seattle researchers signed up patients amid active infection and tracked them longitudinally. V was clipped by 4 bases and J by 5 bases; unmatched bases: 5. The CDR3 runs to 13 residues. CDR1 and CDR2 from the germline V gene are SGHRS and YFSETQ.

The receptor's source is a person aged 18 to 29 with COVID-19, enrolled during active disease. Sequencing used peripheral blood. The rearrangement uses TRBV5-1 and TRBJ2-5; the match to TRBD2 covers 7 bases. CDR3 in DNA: TGCGCCAGCAGCCCTGCGCGGGAGGAGACCCAGTACTTC. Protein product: CASSPAREETQYF. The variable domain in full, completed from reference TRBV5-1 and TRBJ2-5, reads KAGVTQTPRYLIKTRGQQVTLSCSPISGHRSVSWYQQTPGQGLQFLFEYFSETQRNKGNFPGRFSGRQFSNSRSEMNVSTLELGDSALYLCASSPAREETQYFGPGTRLLVL.